The present TCR beta chain was sequenced within a study of blood T cell repertoires in COVID-19. The data were produced by immunoSEQ multiplex PCR, yet TCRdb's version contains in-frame clones alone and is incomplete. The sample contains some 340,000 clones, 90% to 95% of which appear only once. This CDR3 spans 15 amino acids. CDR1 is SEHNR and CDR2 is FQNEAQ in the germline V gene (reference sequence). V dropped 4 bases and J dropped 2; count of bases not matched to a gene: 4. This clone appeared a single time. The sequence derives from a woman between 25 and 40 years old who had been exposed to COVID-19. Sequences were obtained from PBMCs or T cells enriched from blood (not recorded which). V is TRBV7-9 and J is TRBJ1-3; the match to TRBD1 covers 8 bases. The CDR3, as DNA: TGTGCCAGCAGCTCCAACAGGGGGACTGGAAACACCATATATTTT. Translated: CASSSNRGTGNTIYF.